This T cell receptor (beta chain) appears in the sequencing data of a study of blood T cell repertoires in COVID-19. About the research overall: Both acute and convalescent COVID-19 samples were obtained from the United States, Italy and Spain. The analysed material was cDNA or gDNA that came from T cells, B-cell-depleted T cells, or PBMCs.

Repertoires were generated with immunoSEQ multiplex PCR, while TCRdb's copy carries only in-frame clones and drops some. Of about 120,000 clones in the sample, around nine tenths are singletons; the top ten hold about 2%. Germline CDR1 and CDR2: SGHTA and FQGNSA. V was pared by 2 bases and J by 11 bases, with 6 bases of the junction left unmatched. The CDR3 totals 13 residues. The gene calls are TRBV7-2 and TRBJ2-1, with 7 bases identical to TRBD2. Sequencing input: peripheral blood. This TCR was recovered from a woman between 45 and 60 years old with acute or convalescent COVID-19. Written as DNA, the CDR3 is TGTGCCAGCAGCTTACAGTCGGGAGGAAAGCAGTTCTTC. It specifies CASSLQSGGKQFF.